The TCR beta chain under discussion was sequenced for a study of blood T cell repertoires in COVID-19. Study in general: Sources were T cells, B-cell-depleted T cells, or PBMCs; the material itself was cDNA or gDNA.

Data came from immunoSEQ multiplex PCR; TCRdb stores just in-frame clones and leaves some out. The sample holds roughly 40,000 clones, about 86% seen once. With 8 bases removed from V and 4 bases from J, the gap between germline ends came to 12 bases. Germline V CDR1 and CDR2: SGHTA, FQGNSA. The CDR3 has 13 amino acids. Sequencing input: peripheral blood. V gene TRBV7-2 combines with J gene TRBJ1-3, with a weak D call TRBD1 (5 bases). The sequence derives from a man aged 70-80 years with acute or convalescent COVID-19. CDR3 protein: CASEQDRGNTIYF. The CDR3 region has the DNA TGTGCCAGCGAACAGGACCGGGGAAACACCATATATTTT.